A selection of T cell receptor beta chains follows, all from one sample in a study of cytomegalovirus exposure and HLA in healthy donors. Generated by immunoSEQ multiplex PCR, the TCRdb table keeps only in-frame clones and is missing some. The sample has approximately 91,000 clones; under 75% are singletons. Sequenced input: PBMCs. These receptors originate from a female donor in good health and CMV-seronegative. The CDR3 runs from the conserved cysteine through the conserved F or W. D genes are given only for firm matches. Clone sizes are given selectively: once, few, many, or a class where the clone is expanded.

CASSIQGYEQFF,TGTGCCAGCAGTATACAGGGATATGAGCAGTTCTTC,-,12,TRBJ2-1,TRBV25-1,-
CASSPNAGPSGYTF,TGCGCCAGCAGCCCTAACGCAGGGCCCAGTGGCTACACCTTC,-,14,TRBJ1-2,TRBV5-1,-
CASSLISGGQETQYF,TGTGCCAGCAGCTTGATTAGCGGGGGGCAAGAGACCCAGTACTTC,-,15,TRBJ2-5,TRBV5-4,TRBD2
CASSPQGTYEQYF,TGTGCCAGCTCACCCCAGGGGACATACGAGCAGTACTTC,once,13,TRBJ2-7,TRBV18,-
CASSGPGQGPYEQYF,TGTGCCAGCAGTGGACCGGGACAGGGTCCCTACGAGCAGTACTTC,-,15,TRBJ2-7,TRBV6-1,TRBD1
CASSFIAGDNEQFF,TGTGCCAGCAGCTTCATAGCGGGGGACAATGAGCAGTTCTTC,-,14,TRBJ2-1,TRBV7-2,TRBD2
CASSYSQGAGEQFF,TGTGCCAGCAGTTACTCACAGGGGGCGGGTGAGCAGTTCTTC,-,14,TRBJ2-1,TRBV6-6,TRBD1
CASSLAGPSPYGYTF,TGCGCCAGCAGCTTGGCAGGGCCCTCGCCCTATGGCTACACCTTC,-,15,TRBJ1-2,TRBV5-1,-
CASSFGLAYEQYF,TGTGCCAGCAGTTTTGGGCTCGCCTACGAGCAGTACTTC,-,13,TRBJ2-7,TRBV28,-
CSVEDPSGRAGYEQFF,TGCAGCGTTGAAGACCCTAGCGGGAGGGCCGGTTATGAGCAGTTCTTC,-,16,TRBJ2-1,TRBV29-1,TRBD2
CASSRGLAGTTREQYF,TGTGCCAGCAGCCGGGGACTAGCGGGAACCACGCGGGAGCAGTACTTC,-,16,TRBJ2-7,TRBV4-2,TRBD2
CASSLDRGHGNTIYF,TGTGCCAGCAGCTTGGACAGGGGTCATGGAAACACCATATATTTT,few,15,TRBJ1-3,TRBV5-4,TRBD1
CASSPGGTIYF,TGTGCCAGCAGTCCCGGCGGCACCATATATTTT,few,11,TRBJ1-3,TRBV2,-
CASSGTINEQYF,TGTGCCAGCTCCGGGACTATTAACGAGCAGTACTTC,-,12,TRBJ2-7,TRBV6-1,TRBD2
CSVEPLGQAYNEQFF,TGCAGCGTTGAACCCCTGGGACAGGCCTACAATGAGCAGTTCTTC,-,15,TRBJ2-1,TRBV29-1,TRBD1
CAISWRYSGDQPQHF,TGTGCCATTAGCTGGAGGTATTCAGGTGATCAGCCCCAGCATTTT,-,15,TRBJ1-5,TRBV19,-
CASSLHSTRGYGYTF,TGTGCCAGCAGCTTGCATTCCACACGCGGATATGGCTACACCTTC,-,15,TRBJ1-2,TRBV5-8,-
CASRVNSGPGAYEQYF,TGTGCCAGCAGAGTAAATAGCGGCCCCGGGGCCTACGAGCAGTACTTC,-,16,TRBJ2-7,TRBV7-2,-
CASRVSGTAQFF,TGTGCCAGCAGGGTCTCCGGGACAGCACAGTTCTTC,few,12,TRBJ2-1,TRBV2,TRBD1
CSVRGIGNQPQHF,TGCAGCGTAAGGGGAATCGGCAATCAGCCCCAGCATTTT,-,13,TRBJ1-5,TRBV29-1,-
CAWSAPALQGAGETQYF,TGTGCCTGGAGTGCACCCGCGTTGCAGGGGGCAGGAGAGACCCAGTACTTC,-,17,TRBJ2-5,TRBV30,TRBD1
CAWNPGGIGYTF,TGTGCCTGGAATCCAGGGGGCATTGGCTACACCTTC,-,12,TRBJ1-2,TRBV30,TRBD1
CASAPRGSTDTQYF,TGTGCTAGTGCCCCCCGCGGGAGCACAGATACGCAGTATTTT,-,14,TRBJ2-3,TRBV12-5,-
CAISESLAGEGTYEQYF,TGTGCCATCAGTGAGTCGTTAGCGGGAGAGGGGACCTACGAGCAGTACTTC,once,17,TRBJ2-7,TRBV10-3,TRBD2
CASIGRPRGGGIYEQYF,TGTGCCAGCATTGGGAGGCCGCGGGGGGGCGGTATATACGAGCAGTACTTC,once,17,TRBJ2-7,TRBV5-6,TRBD2
CAWSSGILSGNTIYF,TGTGCCTGGAGTTCCGGGATCCTCTCTGGAAACACCATATATTTT,-,15,TRBJ1-3,TRBV30,-
CASSLGGRITDTQYF,TGTGCCAGCAGCTTAGGAGGCAGAATCACAGATACGCAGTATTTT,-,15,TRBJ2-3,TRBV7-9,-
CASSEVSLSTDTQYF,TGTGCCAGCAGTGAAGTTTCCCTGAGCACAGATACGCAGTATTTT,-,15,TRBJ2-3,TRBV6-1,-
CASLLWDRWDTEAFF,TGTGCCAGCCTCCTATGGGACAGGTGGGACACTGAAGCTTTCTTT,few,15,TRBJ1-1,TRBV6-6,TRBD1
CASSPRAGGSSGANVLTF,TGTGCCAGCTCACCACGGGCGGGAGGGTCCTCTGGGGCCAACGTCCTGACTTTC,few,18,TRBJ2-6,TRBV18,TRBD2
CASSLRQNSNQPQHF,TGTGCCAGCAGCTTGAGACAGAATAGCAATCAGCCCCAGCATTTT,-,15,TRBJ1-5,TRBV5-5,-
CASSPPGGISGNTIYF,TGTGCCAGCTCACCACCGGGGGGGATTTCTGGAAACACCATATATTTT,-,16,TRBJ1-3,TRBV18,-
CASSYARDQPQHF,TGTGCCAGCAGTTACGCGCGGGATCAGCCCCAGCATTTT,-,13,TRBJ1-5,TRBV6-5,-
CATSGQESGANVLTF,TGTGCCACCAGCGGTCAGGAATCTGGGGCCAACGTCCTGACTTTC,few,15,TRBJ2-6,TRBV15,-
CASSLREDTQYF,TGTGCCAGCAGCTTGCGGGAAGATACGCAGTATTTT,-,12,TRBJ2-3,TRBV5-4,-
CASSVEGASGRVDTQYF,TGTGCCAGCAGCGTAGAGGGGGCTAGCGGGAGGGTAGATACGCAGTATTTT,-,17,TRBJ2-3,TRBV9,TRBD2
CASSSTGPRQPQHF,TGTGCCAGCAGCTCAACAGGCCCCCGGCAGCCCCAGCATTTT,-,14,TRBJ1-5,TRBV5-8,-
CASSLAPGQGRHEQYF,TGTGCCAGCAGCTTAGCCCCTGGACAGGGTAGACACGAGCAGTACTTC,-,16,TRBJ2-7,TRBV7-9,TRBD1
CAWALGRWYGYTF,TGTGCCTGGGCTTTAGGGAGGTGGTATGGCTACACCTTC,few,13,TRBJ1-2,TRBV30,-
CASSPTGAGANVLTF,TGTGCCAGCAGCCCGACAGGGGCCGGGGCCAACGTCCTGACTTTC,once,15,TRBJ2-6,TRBV5-4,TRBD1
CASSLGFSSYNEQFF,TGTGCCAGCAGCTTAGGGTTCAGCTCCTACAATGAGCAGTTCTTC,few,15,TRBJ2-1,TRBV11-2,-
CASSPTRTHTEAFF,TGTGCCAGTAGCCCGACAAGAACTCACACTGAAGCTTTCTTT,-,14,TRBJ1-1,TRBV19,-
CSARWTGGEWETQYF,TGCAGCGCTCGGTGGACAGGGGGCGAATGGGAGACCCAGTACTTC,-,15,TRBJ2-5,TRBV29-1,TRBD1
CASSRPQGPLKYF,TGTGCCAGCAGTCGTCCACAGGGCCCCCTTAAGTATTTT,once,13,TRBJ2-3,TRBV2,-
CASTWTGKNSPLHF,TGTGCCAGCACATGGACAGGCAAGAATTCACCCCTCCACTTT,once,14,TRBJ1-6,TRBV2,TRBD1
CASSARQTSYGYTF,TGTGCCAGCAGCGCCCGACAGACCAGCTATGGCTACACCTTC,-,14,TRBJ1-2,TRBV5-8,-
CASSLKGLPYNEQFF,TGTGCCAGCAGCTTGAAAGGACTTCCATACAATGAGCAGTTCTTC,-,15,TRBJ2-1,TRBV5-8,-
CASSLVQGGSQPQHF,TGTGCCAGCAGTCTTGTACAGGGTGGTAGTCAGCCCCAGCATTTT,few,15,TRBJ1-5,TRBV28,-
CASSHTGTEVYGYTF,TGCGCCAGCAGCCATACCGGGACAGAAGTCTATGGCTACACCTTC,-,15,TRBJ1-2,TRBV5-1,TRBD1
CAWSPILDLSYNSPLHF,TGTGCCTGGAGCCCAATATTAGATCTCTCTTATAATTCACCCCTCCACTTT,-,17,TRBJ1-6,TRBV30,-
CASSLPQGQETQYF,TGTGCCAGCAGCTTACCCCAGGGGCAAGAGACCCAGTACTTC,-,14,TRBJ2-5,TRBV7-9,-
CASSPSGQPNTEAFF,TGTGCCAGCAGCCCCTCGGGACAGCCGAACACTGAAGCTTTCTTT,-,15,TRBJ1-1,TRBV13,TRBD1
CASSVLANTEAFF,TGTGCCAGCAGTGTCTTGGCGAACACTGAAGCTTTCTTT,-,13,TRBJ1-1,TRBV6-1,-